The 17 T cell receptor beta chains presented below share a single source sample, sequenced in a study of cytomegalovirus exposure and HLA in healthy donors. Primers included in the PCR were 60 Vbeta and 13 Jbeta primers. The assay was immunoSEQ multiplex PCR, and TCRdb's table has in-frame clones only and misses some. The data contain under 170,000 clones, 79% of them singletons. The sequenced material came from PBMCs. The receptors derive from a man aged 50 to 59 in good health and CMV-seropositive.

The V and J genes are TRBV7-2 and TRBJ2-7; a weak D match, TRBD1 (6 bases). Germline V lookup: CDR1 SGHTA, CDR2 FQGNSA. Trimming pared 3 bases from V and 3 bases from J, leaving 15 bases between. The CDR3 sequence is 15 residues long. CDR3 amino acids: CASSFRAGVIYEQYF. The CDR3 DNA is TGTGCCAGCAGCTTCCGCGCAGGGGTTATCTACGAGCAGTACTTC.

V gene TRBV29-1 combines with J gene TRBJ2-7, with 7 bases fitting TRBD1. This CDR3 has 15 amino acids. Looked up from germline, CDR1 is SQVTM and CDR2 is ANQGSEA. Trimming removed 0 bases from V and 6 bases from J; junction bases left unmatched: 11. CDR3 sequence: CSVEDRTGGFREQYF. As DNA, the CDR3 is TGCAGCGTTGAAGATCGGACAGGAGGTTTTCGCGAGCAGTACTTC.

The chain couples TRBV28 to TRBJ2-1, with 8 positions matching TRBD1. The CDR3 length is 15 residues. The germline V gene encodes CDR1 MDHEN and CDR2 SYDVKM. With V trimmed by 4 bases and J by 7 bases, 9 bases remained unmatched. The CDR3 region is CASSSNRGVRNEQFF. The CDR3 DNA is TGTGCCAGCAGTTCCAACAGGGGGGTGCGTAATGAGCAGTTCTTC.

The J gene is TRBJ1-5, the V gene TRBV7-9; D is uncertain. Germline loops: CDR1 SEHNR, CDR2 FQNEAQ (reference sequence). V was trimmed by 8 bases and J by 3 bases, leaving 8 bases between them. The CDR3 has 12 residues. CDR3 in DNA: TGTGCCAGCCGACGGGACAATCAGCCCCAGCATTTT. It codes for CASRRDNQPQHF.

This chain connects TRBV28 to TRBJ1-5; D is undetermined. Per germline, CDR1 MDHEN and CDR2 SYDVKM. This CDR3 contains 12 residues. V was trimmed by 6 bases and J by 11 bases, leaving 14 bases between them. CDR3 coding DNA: TGTGCCAGCAGCCCACTCCTTCAAGCCCAGCATTTT. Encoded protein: CASSPLLQAQHF.

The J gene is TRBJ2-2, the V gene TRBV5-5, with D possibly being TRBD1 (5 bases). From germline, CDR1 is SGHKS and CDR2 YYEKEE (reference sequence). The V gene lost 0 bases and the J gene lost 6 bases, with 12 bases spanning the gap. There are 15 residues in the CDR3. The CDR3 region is CASSLDPGSAGELFF. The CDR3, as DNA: TGTGCCAGCAGCTTGGATCCAGGGTCGGCCGGGGAGCTGTTTTTT. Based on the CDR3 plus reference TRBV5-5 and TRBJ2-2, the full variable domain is DAGVTQSPTHLIKTRGQQVTLRCSPISGHKSVSWYQQVLGQGPQFIFQYYEKEERGRGNFPDRFSARQFPNYSSELNVNALLLGDSALYLCASSLDPGSAGELFFGEGSRLTVL.

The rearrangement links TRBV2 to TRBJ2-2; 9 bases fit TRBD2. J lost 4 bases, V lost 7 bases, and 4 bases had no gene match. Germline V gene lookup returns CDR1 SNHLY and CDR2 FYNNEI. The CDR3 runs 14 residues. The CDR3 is CASKGGRATGELFF. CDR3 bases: TGTGCCAGCAAGGGCGGGAGGGCCACCGGGGAGCTGTTTTTT.

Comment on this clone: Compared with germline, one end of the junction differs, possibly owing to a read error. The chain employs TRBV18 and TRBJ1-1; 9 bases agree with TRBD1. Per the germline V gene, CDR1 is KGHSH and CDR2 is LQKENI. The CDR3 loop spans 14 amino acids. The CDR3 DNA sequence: TGTGCCAGCTCACTGGAGCAATTACAGGGGGCAGGGAACTTT. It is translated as CASSLEQLQGAGNF.

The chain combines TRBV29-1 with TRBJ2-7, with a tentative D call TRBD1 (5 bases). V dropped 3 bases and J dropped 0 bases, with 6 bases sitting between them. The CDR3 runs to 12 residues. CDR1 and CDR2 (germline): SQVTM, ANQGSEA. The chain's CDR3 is CSVEDNSYEQYF. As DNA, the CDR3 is TGCAGCGTTGAGGACAACTCCTACGAGCAGTACTTC.

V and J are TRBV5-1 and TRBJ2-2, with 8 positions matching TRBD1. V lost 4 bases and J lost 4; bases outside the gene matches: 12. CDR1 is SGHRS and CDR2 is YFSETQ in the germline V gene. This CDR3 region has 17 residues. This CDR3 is CASSRLTGGPGTGELFF. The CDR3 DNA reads TGCGCCAGCAGCCGACTCACAGGGGGGCCGGGCACCGGGGAGCTGTTTTTT. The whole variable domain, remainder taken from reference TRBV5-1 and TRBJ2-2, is KAGVTQTPRYLIKTRGQQVTLSCSPISGHRSVSWYQQTPGQGLQFLFEYFSETQRNKGNFPGRFSGRQFSNSRSEMNVSTLELGDSALYLCASSRLTGGPGTGELFFGEGSRLTVL.

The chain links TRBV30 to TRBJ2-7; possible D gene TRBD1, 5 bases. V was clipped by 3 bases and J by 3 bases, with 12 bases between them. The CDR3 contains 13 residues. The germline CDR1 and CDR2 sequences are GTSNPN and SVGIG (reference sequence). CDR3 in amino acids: CAWRRQGGYEQYF. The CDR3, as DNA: TGTGCCTGGAGGCGGCAGGGCGGCTACGAGCAGTACTTC.

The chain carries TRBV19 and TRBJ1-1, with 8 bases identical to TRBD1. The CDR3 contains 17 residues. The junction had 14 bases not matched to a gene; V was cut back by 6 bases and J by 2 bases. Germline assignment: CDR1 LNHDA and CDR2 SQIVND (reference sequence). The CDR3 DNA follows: TGTGCCAGTAGCCGGACCGGAGGACAGGGCAAAAACACTGAAGCTTTCTTT. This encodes CASSRTGGQGKNTEAFF.

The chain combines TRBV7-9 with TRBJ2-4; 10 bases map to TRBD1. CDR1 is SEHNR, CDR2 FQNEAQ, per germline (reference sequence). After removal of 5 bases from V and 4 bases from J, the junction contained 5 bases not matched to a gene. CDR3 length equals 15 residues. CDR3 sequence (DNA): TGTGCCAGCAGCCCCTTGGGACAGGGGAAAAACATTCAGTACTTC. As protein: CASSPLGQGKNIQYF.

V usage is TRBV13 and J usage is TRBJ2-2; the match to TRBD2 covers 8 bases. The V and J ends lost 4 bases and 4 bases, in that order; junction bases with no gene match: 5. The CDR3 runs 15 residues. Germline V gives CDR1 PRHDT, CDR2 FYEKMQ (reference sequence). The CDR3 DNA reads TGTGCCAGCAGCTCAAGCGGGAGTCGCACCGGGGAGCTGTTTTTT. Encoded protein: CASSSSGSRTGELFF.

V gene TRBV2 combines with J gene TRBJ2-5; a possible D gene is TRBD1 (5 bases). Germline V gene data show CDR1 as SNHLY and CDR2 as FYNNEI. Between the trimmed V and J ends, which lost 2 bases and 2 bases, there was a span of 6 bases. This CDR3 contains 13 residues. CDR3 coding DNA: TGTGCCAGCAGTGAACGACAGCAAGAGACCCAGTACTTC. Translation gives CASSERQQETQYF.

CDR3 region: CASSFVLQGFQETQYF. In nucleotides, the CDR3 is TGTGCCAGCAGCTTTGTCCTCCAGGGGTTCCAAGAGACCCAGTACTTC. The chain couples TRBV5-6 to TRBJ2-5; D is possibly TRBD1 (6 bases). V shed 2 bases and J shed 1 base, with 15 bases lying between them. The CDR3 loop spans 16 amino acids. Germline CDR1 and CDR2: SGHDT and YYEEEE.

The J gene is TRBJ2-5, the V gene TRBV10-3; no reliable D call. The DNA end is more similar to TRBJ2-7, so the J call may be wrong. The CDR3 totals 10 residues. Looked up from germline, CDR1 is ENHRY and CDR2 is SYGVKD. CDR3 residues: CAISAGEQYF. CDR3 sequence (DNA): TGTGCCATCAGTGCAGGCGAGCAGTACTTC.